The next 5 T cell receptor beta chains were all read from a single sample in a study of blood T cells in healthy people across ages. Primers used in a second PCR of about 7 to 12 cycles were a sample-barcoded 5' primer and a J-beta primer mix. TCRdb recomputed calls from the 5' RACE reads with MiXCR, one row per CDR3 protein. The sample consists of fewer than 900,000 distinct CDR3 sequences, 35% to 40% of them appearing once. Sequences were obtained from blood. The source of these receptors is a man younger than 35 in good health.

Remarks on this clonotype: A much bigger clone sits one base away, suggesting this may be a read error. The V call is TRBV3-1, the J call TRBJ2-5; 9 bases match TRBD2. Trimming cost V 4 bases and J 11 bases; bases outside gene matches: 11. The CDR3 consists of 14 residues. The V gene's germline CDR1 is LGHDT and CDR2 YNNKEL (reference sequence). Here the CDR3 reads CASSPGTSHGEQYF. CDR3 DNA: TGTGCCAGCAGCCCCGGGACTAGCCATGGTGAGCAGTACTTC.

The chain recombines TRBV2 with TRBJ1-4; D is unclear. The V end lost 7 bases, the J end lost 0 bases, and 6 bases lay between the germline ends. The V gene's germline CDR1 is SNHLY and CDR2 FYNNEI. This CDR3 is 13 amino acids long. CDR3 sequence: CASIRATNEKLFF. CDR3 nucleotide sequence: TGTGCCAGCATCAGAGCAACTAATGAAAAACTGTTTTTT.

The CDR3 here is CASSQDRGPPDTQYF. The CDR3 nucleotides read TGCGCCAGCAGCCAGGACAGGGGACCGCCAGATACGCAGTATTTT. The chain recombines TRBV5-1 with TRBJ2-3, with 9 bases identical to TRBD1. V shed 4 bases and J 4 bases; nucleotides not matched to a gene: 7. CDR1 and CDR2 from the germline V gene are SGHRS and YFSETQ. The CDR3 spans 15 residues. Full variable domain (rest looked up from reference TRBV5-1 and TRBJ2-3): KAGVTQTPRYLIKTRGQQVTLSCSPISGHRSVSWYQQTPGQGLQFLFEYFSETQRNKGNFPGRFSGRQFSNSRSEMNVSTLELGDSALYLCASSQDRGPPDTQYFGPGTRLTVL.

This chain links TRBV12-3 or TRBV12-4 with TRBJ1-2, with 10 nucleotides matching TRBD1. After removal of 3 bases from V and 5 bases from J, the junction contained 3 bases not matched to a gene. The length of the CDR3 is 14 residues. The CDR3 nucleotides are TGTGCCAGCAGTTTTAGGGACAGGGGATATGGCTACACCTTC. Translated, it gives CASSFRDRGYGYTF.

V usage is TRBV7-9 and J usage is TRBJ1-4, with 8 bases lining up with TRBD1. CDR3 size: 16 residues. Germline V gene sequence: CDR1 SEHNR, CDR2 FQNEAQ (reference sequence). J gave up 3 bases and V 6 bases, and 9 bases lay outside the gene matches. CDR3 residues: CASSYGQGDSNEKLFF. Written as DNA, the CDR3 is TGTGCCAGCAGTTACGGACAGGGCGACTCTAATGAAAAACTGTTTTTT.